The sequence of this T cell receptor beta chain was determined in a study of cytomegalovirus exposure and HLA in healthy donors. Study at large: Counted in an early data release were roughly 87 million unique TCRs from HLA-typed donors. Findings and caveats of the study: A few V segments could not be told apart, such as TRBV6-2 and TRBV6-3, and were left out.

About this clone: The antigen remains undetermined.

60 Vbeta and 13 Jbeta primers were used in PCR. The data were produced by immunoSEQ multiplex PCR, yet TCRdb's version contains in-frame clones alone and is incomplete. The sample holds 100,000 to 150,000 clones, about 8.5% seen once. The length of the CDR3 is 13 residues. Trimming removed 2 bases from V and 3 bases from J, with 8 bases in between. Germline V gene sequence: CDR1 MNHEY, CDR2 SMNVEV (reference sequence). The chain employs TRBV27 and TRBJ2-7; D unresolved. Source material: PBMCs. The sequence was collected from a middle-aged man in good health and CMV-seronegative. The DNA for the CDR3 is TGTGCCAGCAGTTTACGATACGGCTACGAGCAGTACTTC. It specifies CASSLRYGYEQYF.